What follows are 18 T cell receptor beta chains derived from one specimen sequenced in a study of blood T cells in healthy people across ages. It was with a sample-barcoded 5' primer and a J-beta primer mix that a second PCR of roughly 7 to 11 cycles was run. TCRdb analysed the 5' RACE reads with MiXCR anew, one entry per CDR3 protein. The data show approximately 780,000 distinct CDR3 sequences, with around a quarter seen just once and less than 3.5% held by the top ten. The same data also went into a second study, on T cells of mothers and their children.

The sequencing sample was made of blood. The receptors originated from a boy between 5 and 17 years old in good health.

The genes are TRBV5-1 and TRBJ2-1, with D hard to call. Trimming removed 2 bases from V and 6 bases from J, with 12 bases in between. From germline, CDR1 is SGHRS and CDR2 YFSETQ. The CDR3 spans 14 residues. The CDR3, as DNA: TGCGCCAGCAGCTTTGAGGCAGATTCCAATGAGCAGTTCTTC. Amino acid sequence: CASSFEADSNEQFF.

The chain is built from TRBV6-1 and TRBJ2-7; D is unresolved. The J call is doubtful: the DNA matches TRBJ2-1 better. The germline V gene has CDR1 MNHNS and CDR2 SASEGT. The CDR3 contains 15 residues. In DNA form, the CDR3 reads TGTGCCAGCAGTGAAACGGCGGTCTTGTCCCATGAGCAGTTCTTC. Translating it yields CASSETAVLSHEQFF.

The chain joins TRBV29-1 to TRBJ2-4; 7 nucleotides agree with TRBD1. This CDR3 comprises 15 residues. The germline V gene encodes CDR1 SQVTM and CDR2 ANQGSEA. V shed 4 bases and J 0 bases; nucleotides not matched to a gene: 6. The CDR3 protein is CSVVQGRLAKNIQYF. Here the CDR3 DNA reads TGCAGCGTTGTACAGGGGCGCCTAGCCAAAAACATTCAGTACTTC.

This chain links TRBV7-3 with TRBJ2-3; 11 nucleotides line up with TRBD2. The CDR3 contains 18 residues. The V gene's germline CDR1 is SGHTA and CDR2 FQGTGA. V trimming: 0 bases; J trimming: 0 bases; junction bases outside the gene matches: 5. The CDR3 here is CASSLTLAGGPSTDTQYF. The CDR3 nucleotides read TGTGCCAGCAGCTTAACGCTAGCGGGGGGCCCTAGCACAGATACGCAGTATTTT.

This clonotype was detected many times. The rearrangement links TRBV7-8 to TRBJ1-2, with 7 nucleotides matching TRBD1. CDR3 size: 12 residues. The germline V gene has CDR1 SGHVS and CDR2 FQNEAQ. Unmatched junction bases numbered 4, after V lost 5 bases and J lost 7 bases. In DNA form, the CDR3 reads TGTGCCAGCAGCCCGACAGGGTCTGGCTACACCTTC. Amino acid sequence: CASSPTGSGYTF.

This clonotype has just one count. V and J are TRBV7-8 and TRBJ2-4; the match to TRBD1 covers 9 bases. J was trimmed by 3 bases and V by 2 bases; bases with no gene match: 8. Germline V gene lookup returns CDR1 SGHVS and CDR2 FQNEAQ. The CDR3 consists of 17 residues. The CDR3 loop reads CASSLTTGGLVKNIQYF. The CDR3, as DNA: TGTGCCAGCAGCTTAACCACAGGGGGCCTAGTCAAAAACATTCAGTACTTC.

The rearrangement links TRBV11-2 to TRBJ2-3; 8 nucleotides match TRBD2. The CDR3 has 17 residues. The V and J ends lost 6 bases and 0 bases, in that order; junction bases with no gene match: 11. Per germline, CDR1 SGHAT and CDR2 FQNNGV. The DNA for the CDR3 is TGTGCCAGCAGGTGGCGGGGGGCGGGATCTAGCACAGATACGCAGTATTTT. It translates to CASRWRGAGSSTDTQYF.

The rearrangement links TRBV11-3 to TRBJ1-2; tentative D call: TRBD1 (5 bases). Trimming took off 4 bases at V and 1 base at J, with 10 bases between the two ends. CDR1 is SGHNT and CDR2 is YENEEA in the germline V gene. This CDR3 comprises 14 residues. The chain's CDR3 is CASSSGAGNYGYTF. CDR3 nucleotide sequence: TGTGCCAGCAGCTCCGGGGCCGGTAACTATGGCTACACCTTC.

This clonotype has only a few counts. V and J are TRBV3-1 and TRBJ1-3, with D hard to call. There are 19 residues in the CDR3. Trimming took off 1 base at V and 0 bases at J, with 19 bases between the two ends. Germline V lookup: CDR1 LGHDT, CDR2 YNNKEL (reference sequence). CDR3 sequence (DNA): TGTGCCAGCAGCCAAGTGACGCACAGACGATTACCCTCTGGAAACACCATATATTTT. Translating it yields CASSQVTHRRLPSGNTIYF. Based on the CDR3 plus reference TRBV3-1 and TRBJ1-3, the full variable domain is DTAVSQTPKYLVTQMGNDKSIKCEQNLGHDTMYWYKQDSKKFLKIMFSYNNKELIINETVPNRFSPKSPDKAHLNLHINSLELGDSAVYFCASSQVTHRRLPSGNTIYFGEGSWLTVV.

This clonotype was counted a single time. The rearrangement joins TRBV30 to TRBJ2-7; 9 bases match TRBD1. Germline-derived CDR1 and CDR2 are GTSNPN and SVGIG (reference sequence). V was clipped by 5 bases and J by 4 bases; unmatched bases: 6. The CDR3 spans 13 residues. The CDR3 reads CAWAGTGRYEQYF. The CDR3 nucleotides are TGTGCCTGGGCCGGGACAGGGCGATACGAGCAGTACTTC.

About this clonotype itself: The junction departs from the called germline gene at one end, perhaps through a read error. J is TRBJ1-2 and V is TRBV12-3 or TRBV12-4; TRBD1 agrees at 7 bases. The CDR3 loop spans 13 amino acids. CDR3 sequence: CASSSGQWRGYTF. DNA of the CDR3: TGTGCTAGCAGTTCGGGACAGTGGCGGGGCTACACCTTC.

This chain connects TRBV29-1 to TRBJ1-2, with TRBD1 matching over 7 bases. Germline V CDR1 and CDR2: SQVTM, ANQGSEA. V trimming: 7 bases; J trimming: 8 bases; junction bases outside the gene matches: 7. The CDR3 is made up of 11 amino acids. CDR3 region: CSAGQRDGYTF. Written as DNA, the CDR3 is TGCAGCGCGGGACAGCGGGACGGCTACACCTTC.

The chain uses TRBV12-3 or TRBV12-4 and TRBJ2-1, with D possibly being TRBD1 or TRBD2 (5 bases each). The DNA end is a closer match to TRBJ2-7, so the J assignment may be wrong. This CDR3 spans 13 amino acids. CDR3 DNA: TGTGCCAGCAGTGATACGGGGCCAAACGAGCAGTACTTC. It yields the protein CASSDTGPNEQYF.

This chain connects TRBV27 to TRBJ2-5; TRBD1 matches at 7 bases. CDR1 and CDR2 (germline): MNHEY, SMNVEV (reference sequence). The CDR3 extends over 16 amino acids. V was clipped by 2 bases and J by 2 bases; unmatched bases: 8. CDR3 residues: CASSLGLGTVQETQYF. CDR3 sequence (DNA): TGTGCCAGCAGTTTAGGTCTGGGGACAGTTCAAGAGACCCAGTACTTC.

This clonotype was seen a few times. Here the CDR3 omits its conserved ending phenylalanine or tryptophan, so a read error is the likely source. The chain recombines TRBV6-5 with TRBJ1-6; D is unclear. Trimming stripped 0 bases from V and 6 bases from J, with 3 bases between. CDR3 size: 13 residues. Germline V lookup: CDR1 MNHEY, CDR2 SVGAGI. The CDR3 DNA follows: TGTGCCAGCAGTTACTCGCTTAATTCACCCCTCCACGTT. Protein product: CASSYSLNSPLHV.

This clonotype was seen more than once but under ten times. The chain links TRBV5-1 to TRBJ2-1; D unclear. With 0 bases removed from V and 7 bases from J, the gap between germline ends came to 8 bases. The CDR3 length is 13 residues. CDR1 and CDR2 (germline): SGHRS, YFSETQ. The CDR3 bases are TGCGCCAGCAGCTTGGCAAATAGTAATGAGCAGTTCTTC. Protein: CASSLANSNEQFF.

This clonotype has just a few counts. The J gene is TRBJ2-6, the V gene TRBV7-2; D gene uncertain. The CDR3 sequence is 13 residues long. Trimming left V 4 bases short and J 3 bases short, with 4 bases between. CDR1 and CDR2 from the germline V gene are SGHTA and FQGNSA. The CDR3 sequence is CASSWGGANVLTF. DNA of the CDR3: TGTGCCAGCAGCTGGGGTGGGGCCAACGTCCTGACTTTC.

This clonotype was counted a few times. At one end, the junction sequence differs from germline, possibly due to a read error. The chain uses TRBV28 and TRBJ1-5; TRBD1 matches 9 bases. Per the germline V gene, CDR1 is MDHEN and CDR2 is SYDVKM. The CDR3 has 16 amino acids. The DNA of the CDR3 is TGTACCAGCAGTTTTGAGGGACAGGGAAATATTCAGCCCCAGCATTTT. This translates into CTSSFEGQGNIQPQHF.